These 21 T cell receptor beta chains share one sample of origin, sequenced in a study of shared clonotypes between healthy human individuals. CD45RO-negative, CCR7-positively selected cells formed the naive CD8 fraction, excluding terminally differentiated effector memory CD45RA+ cells. Only in-frame clones appear in the TCRdb table, and some are missing; sequencing was by immunoSEQ multiplex PCR. The sample has about 2 million clones, 85% to 95% seen once. The material sequenced was naive CD8+ T cells sorted from blood. Receptors originate from a man in his late teens or twenties in good health.

The chain recombines TRBV6-6 with TRBJ1-3, with no clear D. Per the germline V gene, CDR1 is MNHNY and CDR2 is SVGAGI (reference sequence). This CDR3 contains 13 residues. V was pared by 8 bases and J by 0 bases, with 8 bases between. The CDR3 loop reads CASLGFSGNTIYF. The CDR3 nucleotides read TGTGCCAGCCTGGGGTTCTCTGGAAACACCATATATTTT.

In its sample, this clone was seen once. The chain links TRBV7-9 to TRBJ1-1, with D hard to call. This CDR3 is 13 amino acids long. The germline V gene has CDR1 SEHNR and CDR2 FQNEAQ (reference sequence). V lost 4 bases and J 4 bases, leaving 10 bases between the germline ends. For the CDR3, the DNA is TGTGCCAGCAGCTATGTCATCAGCACTGAAGCTTTCTTT. Translating gives CASSYVISTEAFF.

The rearrangement links TRBV7-2 to TRBJ1-6; perhaps TRBD1 as D (5 bases). The V end lost 1 base, the J end lost 0 bases, and 16 bases lay between the germline ends. Per the germline V gene, CDR1 is SGHTA and CDR2 is FQGNSA. The CDR3 runs 19 residues. The CDR3 DNA follows: TGTGCCAGCAGCTTAGAGGGGTGGAGGAGGAGCTCCTATAATTCACCCCTCCACTTT. Translation gives CASSLEGWRRSSYNSPLHF.

V usage is TRBV18 and J usage is TRBJ1-3; D not certain. V was shortened by 2 bases and J by 0 bases, with 11 bases between the two germline ends. Germline assignment: CDR1 KGHSH and CDR2 LQKENI. The CDR3 totals 16 residues. The CDR3 region has the DNA TGTGCCAGCTCACCAGTCCGTGAGAGCTCTGGAAACACCATATATTTT. It encodes CASSPVRESSGNTIYF.

The V gene is TRBV11-2, the J gene TRBJ1-1, with D possibly being TRBD1 (5 bases). The CDR3 is made up of 16 amino acids. Germline lookup yields CDR1 SGHAT and CDR2 FQNNGV. V lost 3 bases and J 5 bases, leaving 19 bases between the germline ends. The CDR3 spells CASSFTFRAEATEAFF. The CDR3 bases are TGTGCCAGCAGCTTCACCTTCAGGGCGGAGGCTACTGAAGCTTTCTTT.

The V and J genes are TRBV4-1 and TRBJ2-1, with 12 positions matching TRBD2. CDR3 size: 15 residues. Trimming at V came to 5 bases and at J to 6 bases, leaving 5 bases not matched to a gene. Looked up from germline, CDR1 is MGHRA and CDR2 is YSYEKL. The CDR3 DNA follows: TGCGCCAGCAGCACCCGGACTAGCGGGGCCAATGAGCAGTTCTTC. Translating gives CASSTRTSGANEQFF.

The chain joins TRBV29-1 to TRBJ2-7, with 10 bases identical to TRBD1. Germline CDR1 is SQVTM and CDR2 is ANQGSEA. The CDR3 runs to 15 residues. The trim removed 4 bases at V and 3 bases at J, leaving 9 bases unmatched. The CDR3 is CSVASDRGLLYEQYF. The DNA of the CDR3 is TGCAGCGTTGCCTCAGACAGGGGGCTCCTCTACGAGCAGTACTTC.

The chain combines TRBV27 with TRBJ2-3, with a weak D call TRBD1 (6 bases). Germline CDR1 and CDR2: MNHEY and SMNVEV (reference sequence). V was pared by 2 bases and J by 0 bases, with 9 bases between. The CDR3 covers 15 residues. The CDR3 DNA reads as TGTGCCAGCAGTTTAATGGGGGCAAGCACAGATACGCAGTATTTT. Translated: CASSLMGASTDTQYF.

The chain uses TRBV6-5 and TRBJ2-1; 8 bases agree with TRBD1. Germline V gene data show CDR1 as MNHEY and CDR2 as SVGAGI. J lost 7 bases, V lost 3 bases, and 11 bases had no gene match. The CDR3 extends over 16 amino acids. The CDR3 reads CASSYTWQGAFNEQFF. The CDR3 nucleotides read TGTGCCAGCAGTTATACGTGGCAGGGGGCGTTTAATGAGCAGTTCTTC.

The chain employs TRBV25-1 and TRBJ1-6, with D uncertain. CDR1 is MGHDK and CDR2 is SYGVNS in the germline V gene. CDR3 size: 14 residues. V was trimmed by 4 bases and J by 8 bases, leaving 12 bases between them. The chain's CDR3 is CASSGGVVDSPLHF. In DNA form, the CDR3 reads TGTGCCAGCAGTGGTGGTGTGGTAGATTCACCCCTCCACTTT.

The chain combines TRBV30 with TRBJ2-3; 11 bases agree with TRBD1. Unmatched junction bases numbered 6, after V lost 2 bases and J lost 5 bases. Germline lookup yields CDR1 GTSNPN and CDR2 SVGIG (reference sequence). The CDR3 covers 15 residues. This chain's CDR3 is CAWSPDRGLGDTQYF. The CDR3 DNA is TGTGCCTGGAGTCCGGACAGGGGGCTTGGAGATACGCAGTATTTT.

The genes are TRBV27 and TRBJ2-3; D is ambiguous. The germline V gene encodes CDR1 MNHEY and CDR2 SMNVEV (reference sequence). The V gene lost 4 bases and the J gene lost 1 base, with 6 bases spanning the gap. The CDR3 has 13 residues. The CDR3 loop is CASSWARTDTQYF. The CDR3 DNA reads as TGTGCCAGCAGTTGGGCTCGCACAGATACGCAGTATTTT.

This clone was seen once. The CDR3 spells CASSGGMGNTEAFF. Written as DNA, the CDR3 is TGTGCCAGCAGCGGAGGGATGGGGAACACTGAAGCTTTCTTT. The rearrangement links TRBV5-4 to TRBJ1-1; D remains unclear. The CDR3 has 14 residues. The V end was cut by 4 bases, the J end by 1 base, with 11 bases between. The V gene's germline CDR1 is SGHNT and CDR2 YYREEE (reference sequence).

The chain combines TRBV9 with TRBJ2-5; a possible D gene is TRBD2 (6 bases). Germline CDR1 is SGDLS and CDR2 is YYNGEE. This CDR3 is 17 amino acids long. The germline V and J ends were trimmed by 4 bases and 5 bases, with 24 bases remaining between them. This chain's CDR3 is CASSPATTSGFVETQYF. The CDR3 coding sequence is TGTGCCAGCAGCCCTGCGACGACTAGTGGTTTTGTGGAGACCCAGTACTTC.

In its sample, this clone was seen a few times. In the same sample, other DNA sequences code for this CDR3. The gene calls are TRBV19 and TRBJ2-7; the D gene is possibly TRBD2 (5 bases). Germline V gene data show CDR1 as LNHDA and CDR2 as SQIVND (reference sequence). The CDR3 consists of 11 residues. V lost 5 bases and J lost 4, with 6 bases in between. The CDR3 DNA follows: TGTGCCAGTAGTCGGGGATACGAGCAGTACTTC. It translates to CASSRGYEQYF.

This chain joins TRBV28 and TRBJ2-1; D perhaps matches TRBD1 (6 bases). CDR1 and CDR2 from the germline V gene are MDHEN and SYDVKM. The CDR3 has 15 amino acids. The V and J ends lost 2 bases and 6 bases respectively, with 14 bases between them. In DNA form, the CDR3 reads TGTGCCAGCAGTTTAGCCCGGGAAGGGGGCAATGAGCAGTTCTTC. Protein product: CASSLAREGGNEQFF.

The chain recombines TRBV29-1 with TRBJ1-6; no clear D. Germline CDR1 SQVTM, CDR2 ANQGSEA. V lost 6 bases and J 4 bases, leaving 13 bases between the germline ends. There are 14 residues in the CDR3. CDR3 in DNA: TGCAGCGTCCAGACACATGAATATAATTCACCCCTCCACTTT. Its protein is CSVQTHEYNSPLHF. The variable domain in full, completed from reference TRBV29-1 and TRBJ1-6, reads SAVISQKPSRDICQRGTSLTIQCQVDSQVTMMFWYRQQPGQSLTLIATANQGSEATYESGFVIDKFPISRPNLTFSTLTVSNMSPEDSSIYLCSVQTHEYNSPLHFGNGTRLTVT.

V is TRBV11-2 and J is TRBJ2-1, with D tentatively TRBD1 or TRBD2 (5 bases each). V was trimmed by 4 bases and J by 8 bases, leaving 15 bases between them. The CDR3 spans 14 residues. The germline V gene has CDR1 SGHAT and CDR2 FQNNGV. The CDR3, as DNA: TGTGCCAGCAGCTACGGGACCGGAATGCATGAGCAGTTCTTC. It codes for CASSYGTGMHEQFF.

This chain uses TRBV7-9 with TRBJ2-2; 11 bases align to TRBD2. CDR3 length equals 16 residues. Germline CDR1 reads SEHNR; CDR2 reads FQNEAQ (reference sequence). After removal of 5 bases from V and 4 bases from J, the junction contained 6 bases not matched to a gene. The CDR3 protein is CASSQLAGVGTGELFF. CDR3 nucleotides: TGTGCCAGCAGCCAACTAGCGGGAGTTGGCACCGGGGAGCTGTTTTTT. The variable domain in full, with the rest retrieved from reference TRBV7-9 and TRBJ2-2, is DTGVSQNPRHKITKRGQNVTFRCDPISEHNRLYWYRQTLGQGPEFLTYFQNEAQLEKSRLLSDRFSAERPKGSFSTLEIQRTEQGDSAMYLCASSQLAGVGTGELFFGEGSRLTVL.

The chain carries TRBV7-3 and TRBJ2-3; 8 nucleotides match TRBD2. With 1 base clipped from V and 2 bases from J, the junction kept 2 bases outside the gene matches. The CDR3 loop spans 15 amino acids. The germline V gene encodes CDR1 SGHTA and CDR2 FQGTGA. The CDR3 coding sequence is TGTGCCAGCAGCTTAAACGGGGGGGCCACAGATACGCAGTATTTT. It codes for CASSLNGGATDTQYF.

The chain links TRBV28 to TRBJ2-1; 7 nucleotides line up with TRBD1. The CDR3 runs 14 residues. Trimming removed 10 bases from V and 3 bases from J; junction bases left unmatched: 9. Germline V CDR1 and CDR2: MDHEN, SYDVKM. The CDR3 is CATLQGQNYNEQFF. The CDR3 region has the DNA TGTGCCACCCTCCAGGGACAGAACTACAATGAGCAGTTCTTC.